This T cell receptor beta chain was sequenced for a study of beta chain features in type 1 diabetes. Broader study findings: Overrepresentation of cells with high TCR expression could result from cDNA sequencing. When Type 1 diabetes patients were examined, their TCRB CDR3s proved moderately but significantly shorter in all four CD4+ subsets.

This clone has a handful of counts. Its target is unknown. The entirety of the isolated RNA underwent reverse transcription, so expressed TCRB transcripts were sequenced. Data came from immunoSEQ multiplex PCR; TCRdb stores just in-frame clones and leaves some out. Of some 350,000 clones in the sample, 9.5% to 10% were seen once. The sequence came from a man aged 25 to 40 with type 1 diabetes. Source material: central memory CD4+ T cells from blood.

Here the CDR3 reads CASSPLPTGRLHEQFF. As DNA, the CDR3 is TGTGCCAGCAGCCCTCTACCGACAGGGCGATTACATGAGCAGTTCTTC. The rearrangement links TRBV9 to TRBJ2-1, with TRBD1 matching 7 bases. The V and J ends lost 4 bases and 8 bases, in that order; junction bases with no gene match: 15. Germline assignment: CDR1 SGDLS and CDR2 YYNGEE. CDR3 length: 16 residues. Supplemented by reference TRBV9 and TRBJ2-1, the full variable domain reads DSGVTQTPKHLITATGQRVTLRCSPRSGDLSVYWYQQSLDQGLQFLIQYYNGEERAKGNILERFSAQQFPDLHSELNLSSLELGDSALYFCASSPLPTGRLHEQFFGPGTRLTVL.